This TCR beta chain was sequenced during a study of OX40 agonist ivuxolimab in advanced cancers. As for the study more broadly: The costimulatory receptor OX40 (CD134) was targeted by ivuxolimab, a fully human IgG2 agonistic monoclonal antibody. Intravenous ivuxolimab was administered to patients every 2 weeks at six dose levels: 0.01, 0.1, 0.3, 1.5, 3 and 10 mg/kg. Of the 52 patients in dose escalation, approximately 20 had hepatocellular carcinoma, approximately 15 had melanoma, 9 had renal cell carcinoma and 9 had head and neck cancer. In the dose-escalation cohort, more than 80% of patients were male, and the mean age was 60 years with a range of about 23 to 79. Patients were allowed to have had prior anti-PD-1, anti-PD-L1 or anti-CTLA-4 therapy, and more than 35% of the dose-escalation patients had been treated with checkpoint inhibitors. Three dose-escalation patients achieved partial responses, one with hepatocellular carcinoma and two with cutaneous melanoma. Peripheral TCRbeta sequencing was intended to test whether TCR sequence diversity was altered and clonal T-cell expansion was caused by ivuxolimab. The paper reports the monotherapy dose-escalation portion (N ≈ 52 patients) of the phase I ivuxolimab trial. Points the paper makes about the study in general: Low levels of normalized T-cell clonal expansion were also seen in some nonresponding patients. At doses from 0.1 to 3.0 mg/kg, clonal expansion was seen in both CD4+ and CD8+ blood T cells between baseline and week 6. In the 0.1-3.0 mg/kg groups, partial responders had among the lowest normalized peripheral clonal expansion, particularly in CD8+ T cells. The antigen specificity of the clonally expanded peripheral T cells was not determined. After ivuxolimab, more expanded clones were found on average in CD8+ T cells than in CD4+ T cells.

To note about this clone: No cognate antigen has been identified for it. Per-base qualities were not stored, and no clone one base away is much larger.

Patients with a history of autoimmune disease or receiving systemic immunosuppression were excluded from the trial. Peripheral blood for TCR sequencing was collected from all dose cohorts at baseline, on cycle 4 day 1, and on cycle 7 day 1. The samples were taken from a phase I, first-in-human, multicenter, open-label dose-escalation trial of ivuxolimab. Adults with locally advanced or metastatic melanoma, renal cell, hepatocellular, or head and neck squamous cell carcinoma were enrolled in the trial. Before TCR sequencing, CD4+ T cells and CD8+ T cells from peripheral blood were sorted into separate populations. For sequencing of the TCRbeta CDR3 region, genomic DNA was extracted from the sorted cells. The immunoSEQ Assay was used for sequencing of TCRbeta CDR3 regions. This is the immuneACCESS table as TCRdb keeps it, with only in-frame sequences that have V and J called. A part of the clones is gone; compared with another copy, unresolved V genes explain less than half, and the rest is unexplained. Within this sample are roughly 57,000 clones, with approximately 79% of them counted one time only. Of the sample, less than 2.5% falls within the top ten clones.

Sequenced here: CD4+ or CD8+ T cells sorted from blood, sampled in a trial of the OX40 agonist ivuxolimab. This receptor was taken from an adult with an advanced solid tumor such as melanoma, head and neck, liver or kidney cancer.

DNA sequence: TGCGCCAGCAGCTTGAATGGGCCCGATGGGGCTTTCTTT. This gives the protein CASSLNGPDGAFF. The chain couples TRBV5-1 to TRBJ1-1, with an unclear D gene assignment. From its cysteine to its phenylalanine, the CDR3 spans 13 amino acids. Of all the DNA, just the CDR3 is kept, 39 bases in frame from base 1. According to the germline V gene, CDR1 reads SGHRS and CDR2 reads YFSETQ. The junction shows trimming of 1 base on V and 11 bases on J, plus 15 bases between the germline ends.